This T cell receptor (beta chain) was captured in a study of spatial heterogeneity in lung cancer. For the study at large: At a median of roughly two years after resection, follow-up PBMC samples were sequenced when available. The library had UMIs, and each TCR and UMI pair averaged more than ten raw reads. Study-wide results and caveats: Resection saw ubiquitous expanded tumor TCRs appear in blood more than follow-up did.

Germline assignment: CDR1 MNHNS and CDR2 SASEGT. This CDR3 has 12 residues. V lost 11 bases to trimming and J lost 4 bases; unmatched junction nucleotides: 8. Time point defined: blood at routine non-recurrence follow-up after resection. Sequencing of whole RNA from tumor, nontumor lung or frozen PBMC involved no sorting. Individually, TCR cDNA molecules were each labelled with a unique molecular identifier. TCRdb re-derived calls from the 5' RACE reads in MiXCR, one entry per CDR3 protein. Found here are about 52,000 distinct CDR3 sequences, about 7.4% of them singletons; the top ten hold approximately 40%. On this clonotype itself: Its antigen is currently unknown.

This chain uses TRBV6-1 with TRBJ2-7; 7 nucleotides match TRBD1. Here the sequenced sample was PBMCs, taken at follow-up. This receptor was obtained from a female donor with early-stage non-small cell lung cancer. The CDR3 loop is CALDRIGYEQYF. CDR3 bases: TGTGCCTTGGACAGGATAGGATACGAGCAGTACTTC.